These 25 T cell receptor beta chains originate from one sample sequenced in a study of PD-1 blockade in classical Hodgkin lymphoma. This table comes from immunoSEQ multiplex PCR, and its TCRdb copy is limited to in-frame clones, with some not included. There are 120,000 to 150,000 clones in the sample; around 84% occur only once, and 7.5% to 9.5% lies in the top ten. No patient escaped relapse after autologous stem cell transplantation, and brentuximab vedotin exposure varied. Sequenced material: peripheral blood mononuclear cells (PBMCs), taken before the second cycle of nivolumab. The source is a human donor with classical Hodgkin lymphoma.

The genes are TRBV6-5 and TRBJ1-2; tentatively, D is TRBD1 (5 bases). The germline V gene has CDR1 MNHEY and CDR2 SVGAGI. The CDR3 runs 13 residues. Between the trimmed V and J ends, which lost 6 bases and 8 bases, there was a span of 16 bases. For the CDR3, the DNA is TGTGCCAGCAGCCCGTTGAGGGGTCGAGGCTACACCTTC. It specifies CASSPLRGRGYTF.

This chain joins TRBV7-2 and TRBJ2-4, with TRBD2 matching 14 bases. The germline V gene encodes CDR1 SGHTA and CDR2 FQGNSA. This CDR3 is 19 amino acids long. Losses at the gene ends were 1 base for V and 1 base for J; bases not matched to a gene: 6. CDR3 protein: CASSLGGTSGSGAKNIQYF. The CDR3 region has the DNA TGTGCCAGCAGCTTAGGCGGGACTAGCGGGAGTGGGGCCAAAAACATTCAGTACTTC.

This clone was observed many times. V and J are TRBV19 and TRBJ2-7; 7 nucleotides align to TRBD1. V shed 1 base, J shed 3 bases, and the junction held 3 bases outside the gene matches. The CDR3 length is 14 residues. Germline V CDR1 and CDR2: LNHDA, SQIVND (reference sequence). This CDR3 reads CASSIGGGFYEQYF. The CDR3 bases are TGTGCCAGTAGTATAGGAGGGGGCTTCTACGAGCAGTACTTC.

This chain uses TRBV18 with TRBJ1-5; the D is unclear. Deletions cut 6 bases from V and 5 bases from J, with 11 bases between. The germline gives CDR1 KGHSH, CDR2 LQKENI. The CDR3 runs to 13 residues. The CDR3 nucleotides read TGTGCCAGCTCCCCCGCCCCGGATCAGCCCCAGCATTTT. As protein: CASSPAPDQPQHF. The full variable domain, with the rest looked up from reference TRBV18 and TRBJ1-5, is NAGVMQNPRHLVRRRGQEARLRCSPMKGHSHVYWYRQLPEEGLKFMVYLQKENIIDESGMPKERFSAEFPKEGPSILRIQQVVRGDSAAYFCASSPAPDQPQHFGDGTRLSIL.

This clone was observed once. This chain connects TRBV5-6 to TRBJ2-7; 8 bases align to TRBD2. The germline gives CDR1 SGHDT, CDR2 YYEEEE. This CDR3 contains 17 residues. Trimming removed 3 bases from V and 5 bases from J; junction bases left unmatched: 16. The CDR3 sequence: CASSSLRGLAPRDEQYF. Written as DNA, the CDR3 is TGTGCCAGCAGCTCGCTAAGAGGACTAGCCCCTCGGGACGAGCAGTACTTC.

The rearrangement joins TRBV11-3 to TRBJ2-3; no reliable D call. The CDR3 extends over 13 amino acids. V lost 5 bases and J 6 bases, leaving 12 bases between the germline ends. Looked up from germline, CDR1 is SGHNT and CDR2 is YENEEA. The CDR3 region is CASSPEGRDTQYF. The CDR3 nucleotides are TGTGCCAGCAGCCCTGAAGGTCGGGATACGCAGTATTTT.

The CDR3 reads CSVRRAGGPSYEQYF. The CDR3 nucleotides are TGCAGCGTTCGTAGGGCAGGGGGACCCTCCTACGAGCAGTACTTC. The chain recombines TRBV29-1 with TRBJ2-7; 7 nucleotides line up with TRBD1. Germline loops: CDR1 SQVTM, CDR2 ANQGSEA. This CDR3 region has 15 residues. V trimming: 5 bases; J trimming: 0 bases; junction bases outside the gene matches: 10.

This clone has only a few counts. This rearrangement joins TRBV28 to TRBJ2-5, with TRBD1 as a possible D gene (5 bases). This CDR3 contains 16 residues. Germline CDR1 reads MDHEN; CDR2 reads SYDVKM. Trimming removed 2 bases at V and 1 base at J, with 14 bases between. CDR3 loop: CASSLGSGQSQETQYF. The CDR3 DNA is TGTGCCAGCAGTTTAGGGTCAGGGCAATCCCAAGAGACCCAGTACTTC.

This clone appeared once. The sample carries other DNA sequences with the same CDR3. The CDR3 reads CASSYSGQETQYF. The DNA for the CDR3 is TGTGCCAGCAGTTACTCAGGCCAAGAGACCCAGTACTTC. The chain has TRBV6-5 and TRBJ2-5; no definite D call. Germline CDR1 reads MNHEY; CDR2 reads SVGAGI. Trimming stripped 0 bases from V and 1 base from J, with 3 bases between. The CDR3 consists of 13 residues.

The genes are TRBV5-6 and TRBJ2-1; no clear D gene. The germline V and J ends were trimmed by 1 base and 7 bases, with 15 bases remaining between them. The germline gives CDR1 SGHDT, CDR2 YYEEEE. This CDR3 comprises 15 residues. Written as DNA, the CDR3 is TGTGCCAGCAGCTTGAAGGGTGGGCTCGTGAATGAGCAGTTCTTC. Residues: CASSLKGGLVNEQFF.

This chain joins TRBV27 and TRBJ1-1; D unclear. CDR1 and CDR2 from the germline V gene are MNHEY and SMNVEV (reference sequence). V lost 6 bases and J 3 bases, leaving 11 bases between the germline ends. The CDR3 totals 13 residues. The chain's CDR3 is CASRRKVDTEAFF. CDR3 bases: TGTGCCAGCAGGCGTAAAGTGGACACTGAAGCTTTCTTT.

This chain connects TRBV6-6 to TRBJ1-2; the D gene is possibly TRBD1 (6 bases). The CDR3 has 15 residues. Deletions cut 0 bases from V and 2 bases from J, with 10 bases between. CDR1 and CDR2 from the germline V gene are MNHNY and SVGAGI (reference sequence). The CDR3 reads CASSYSTGQNYGYTF. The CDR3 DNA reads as TGTGCCAGCAGTTACTCTACAGGGCAGAACTATGGCTACACCTTC.

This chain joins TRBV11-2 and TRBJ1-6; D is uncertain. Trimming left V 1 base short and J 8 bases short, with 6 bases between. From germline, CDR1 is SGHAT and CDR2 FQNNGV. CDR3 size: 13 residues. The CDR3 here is CASSLGLDSPLHF. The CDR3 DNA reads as TGTGCCAGCAGCTTAGGGTTAGATTCACCCCTCCACTTT.

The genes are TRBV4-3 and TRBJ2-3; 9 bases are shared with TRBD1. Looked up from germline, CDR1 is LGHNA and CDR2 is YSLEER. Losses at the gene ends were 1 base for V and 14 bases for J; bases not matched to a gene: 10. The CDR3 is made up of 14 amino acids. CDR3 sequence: CASSQVPGQGKGYF. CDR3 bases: TGCGCCAGCAGCCAAGTTCCGGGACAGGGAAAGGGGTATTTT.

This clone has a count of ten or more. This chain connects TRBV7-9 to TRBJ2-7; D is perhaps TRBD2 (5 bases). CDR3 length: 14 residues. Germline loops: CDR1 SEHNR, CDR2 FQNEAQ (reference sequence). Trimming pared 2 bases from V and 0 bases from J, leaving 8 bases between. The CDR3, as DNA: TGTGCCAGCAGCTTAAGGGAGCACTCCTACGAGCAGTACTTC. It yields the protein CASSLREHSYEQYF.

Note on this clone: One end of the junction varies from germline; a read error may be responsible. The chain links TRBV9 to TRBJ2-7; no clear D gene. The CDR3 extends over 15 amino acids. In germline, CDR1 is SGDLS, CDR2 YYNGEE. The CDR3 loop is CASSQENSFSYGQYF. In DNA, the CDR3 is TGTGCCAGCAGCCAAGAAAACAGCTTTTCCTACGGGCAGTACTTC.

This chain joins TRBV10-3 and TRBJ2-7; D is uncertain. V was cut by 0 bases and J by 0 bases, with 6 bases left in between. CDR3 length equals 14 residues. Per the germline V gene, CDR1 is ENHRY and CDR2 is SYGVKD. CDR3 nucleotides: TGTGCCATCAGTGAGTCAAGGGACTCCTACGAGCAGTACTTC. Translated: CAISESRDSYEQYF.

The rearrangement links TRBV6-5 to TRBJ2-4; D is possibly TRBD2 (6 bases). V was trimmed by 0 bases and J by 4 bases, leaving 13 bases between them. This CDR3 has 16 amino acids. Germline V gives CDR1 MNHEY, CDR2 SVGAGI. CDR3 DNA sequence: TGTGCCAGCAGTTACTCGCCTCGGGAGACAAAAAACATTCAGTACTTC. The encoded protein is CASSYSPRETKNIQYF.

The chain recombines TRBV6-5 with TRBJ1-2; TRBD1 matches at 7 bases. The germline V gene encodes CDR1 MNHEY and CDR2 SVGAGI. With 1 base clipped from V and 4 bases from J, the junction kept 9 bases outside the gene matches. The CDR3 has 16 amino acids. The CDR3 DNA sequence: TGTGCCAGCAGTTACTTAAGGACAGGACTGTCCTATGGCTACACCTTC. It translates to CASSYLRTGLSYGYTF.

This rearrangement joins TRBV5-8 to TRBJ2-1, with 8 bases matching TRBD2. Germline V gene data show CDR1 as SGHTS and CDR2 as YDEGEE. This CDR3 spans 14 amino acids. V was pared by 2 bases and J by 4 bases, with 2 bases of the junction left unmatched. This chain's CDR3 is CASSFQRGYNEQFF. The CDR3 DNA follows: TGTGCCAGCAGCTTCCAGCGGGGGTACAATGAGCAGTTCTTC.

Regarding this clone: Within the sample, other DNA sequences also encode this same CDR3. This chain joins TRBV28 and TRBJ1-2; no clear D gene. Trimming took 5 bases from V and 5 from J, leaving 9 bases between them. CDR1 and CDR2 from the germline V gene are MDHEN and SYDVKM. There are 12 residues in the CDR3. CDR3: CASSPKGYGYTF. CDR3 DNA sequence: TGTGCCAGCAGTCCGAAGGGTTATGGCTACACCTTC.

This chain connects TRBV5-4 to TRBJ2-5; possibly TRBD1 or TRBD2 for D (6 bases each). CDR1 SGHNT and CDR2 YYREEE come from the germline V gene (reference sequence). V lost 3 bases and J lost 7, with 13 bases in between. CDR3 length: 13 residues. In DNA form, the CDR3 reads TGTGCCAGCAGCTGGGCAGGGGAGGTGACCCAGTACTTC. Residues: CASSWAGEVTQYF.

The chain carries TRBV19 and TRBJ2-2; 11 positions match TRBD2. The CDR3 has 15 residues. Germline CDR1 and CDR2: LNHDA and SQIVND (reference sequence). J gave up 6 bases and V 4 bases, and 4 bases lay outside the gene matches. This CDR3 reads CASSRGLAVAGELFF. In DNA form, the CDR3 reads TGTGCCAGTAGTAGGGGACTAGCGGTTGCCGGGGAGCTGTTTTTT.

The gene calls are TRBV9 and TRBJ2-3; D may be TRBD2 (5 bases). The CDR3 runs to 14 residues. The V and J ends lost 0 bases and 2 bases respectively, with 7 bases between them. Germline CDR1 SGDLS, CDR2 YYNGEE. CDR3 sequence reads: CASSVGLSTDTQYF. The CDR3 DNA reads TGTGCCAGCAGCGTAGGACTATCCACAGATACGCAGTATTTT.

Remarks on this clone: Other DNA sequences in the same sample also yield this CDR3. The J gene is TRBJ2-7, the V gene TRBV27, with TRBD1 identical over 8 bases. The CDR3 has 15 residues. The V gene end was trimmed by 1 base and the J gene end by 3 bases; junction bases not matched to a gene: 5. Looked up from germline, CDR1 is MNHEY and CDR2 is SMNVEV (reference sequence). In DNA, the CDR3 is TGTGCCAGCAGTTTATACCCGGACAGGGTCTACGAGCAGTACTTC. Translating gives CASSLYPDRVYEQYF.